These 13 T cell receptor beta chains share one sample of origin, sequenced in a study of blood T cell repertoires in COVID-19. Here immunoSEQ multiplex PCR was the method, and the copy in TCRdb shows in-frame clones only, minus some. The data contain a few hundred thousand clones, about 89% of them singletons. Sequencing was carried out using peripheral blood. These receptors originate from a middle-aged woman who had recovered from COVID-19.

The rearrangement links TRBV30 to TRBJ2-7; a weak D match, TRBD2 (7 bases). V gave up 3 bases and J gave up 8 bases, with 23 bases separating them. CDR1 and CDR2 (germline): GTSNPN, SVGIG (reference sequence). The CDR3 extends over 15 amino acids. CDR3 in amino acids: CAWSPPGGIPTKQYF. DNA of the CDR3: TGTGCCTGGAGCCCCCCGGGGGGCATACCTACGAAGCAGTACTTC.

The rearrangement links TRBV9 to TRBJ2-1; TRBD1 agrees at 11 bases. V lost 4 bases and J lost 7; bases outside the gene matches: 4. Germline V gives CDR1 SGDLS, CDR2 YYNGEE. The CDR3 spans 14 residues. The CDR3 protein is CASSPGQGGNEQFF. For the CDR3, the DNA is TGTGCCAGCAGCCCGGGACAGGGGGGGAATGAGCAGTTCTTC.

In this sample, this clone turned up a few times. V usage is TRBV7-3 and J usage is TRBJ2-2; a weak D match, TRBD1 (6 bases). Germline loops: CDR1 SGHTA, CDR2 FQGTGA. Trimming shortened V by 1 base and J by 5 bases, and 8 bases separated the two germline ends. This CDR3 has 14 residues. Written as DNA, the CDR3 is TGTGCCAGCAGCTTAATGGGGGCAACCGGGGAGCTGTTTTTT. Protein product: CASSLMGATGELFF.

This clone occurred once. The J gene is TRBJ2-7, the V gene TRBV11-1; the match to TRBD2 covers 16 bases. Trimming removed 3 bases from V and 2 bases from J; junction bases left unmatched: 1. This CDR3 contains 16 residues. CDR1 is SGHAT, CDR2 FQDESV, per germline (reference sequence). As DNA, the CDR3 is TGTGCCAGCAGCTTGGGGACTAGCGGGAGGGCCTACGAGCAGTACTTC. It specifies CASSLGTSGRAYEQYF.

This rearrangement joins TRBV7-9 to TRBJ2-2; D possibly corresponds to TRBD2 (5 bases). The CDR3 runs to 16 residues. V lost 5 bases, J lost 1 base, and 14 bases lay in between. Germline V CDR1 and CDR2: SEHNR, FQNEAQ (reference sequence). In DNA form, the CDR3 reads TGTGCCAGCAGCCTCCGCAGCGGAGGGAACACCGGGGAGCTGTTTTTT. This gives the protein CASSLRSGGNTGELFF.

J is TRBJ1-2 and V is TRBV5-6, with a possible D match to TRBD1 (5 bases). Germline V gives CDR1 SGHDT, CDR2 YYEEEE. Trimming removed 3 bases from V and 2 bases from J, with 17 bases in between. This CDR3 has 16 amino acids. In DNA form, the CDR3 reads TGTGCCAGCAGCTGGGGGGTTTCCCTATTCAACTATGGCTACACCTTC. It yields the protein CASSWGVSLFNYGYTF. Complete variable domain (other parts from reference TRBV5-6 and TRBJ1-2): DAGVTQSPTHLIKTRGQQVTLRCSPKSGHDTVSWYQQALGQGPQFIFQYYEEEERQRGNFPDRFSGHQFPNYSSELNVNALLLGDSALYLCASSWGVSLFNYGYTFGSGTRLTVV.

This clone showed up just a few times. The V call is TRBV7-9, the J call TRBJ2-7; the match to TRBD1 covers 7 bases. Unmatched junction bases numbered 0, after V lost 1 base and J lost 3 bases. The CDR3 loop spans 13 amino acids. Germline V gene sequence: CDR1 SEHNR, CDR2 FQNEAQ (reference sequence). The CDR3 reads CASSLGDSYEQYF. In DNA, the CDR3 is TGTGCCAGCAGCTTAGGGGACAGCTACGAGCAGTACTTC.

The V and J genes are TRBV4-2 and TRBJ2-5, with 7 bases fitting TRBD2. Germline loops: CDR1 LGHNA, CDR2 YNFKEQ. This CDR3 spans 16 amino acids. The ends lost 1 base at V and 1 base at J; junction bases unmatched: 6. The CDR3: CASSQALGLVQETQYF. As DNA, the CDR3 is TGTGCCAGCAGCCAAGCGTTAGGACTAGTCCAAGAGACCCAGTACTTC.

The chain uses TRBV5-1 and TRBJ2-7; the match to TRBD2 covers 9 bases. V dropped 0 bases and J dropped 0; count of bases not matched to a gene: 4. Germline CDR1 reads SGHRS; CDR2 reads YFSETQ. The CDR3 contains 16 residues. CDR3 amino acids: CASSLALAGSSYEQYF. Here the CDR3 DNA reads TGCGCCAGCAGCTTGGCCCTAGCGGGGAGCTCCTACGAGCAGTACTTC. Full variable domain (rest looked up from reference TRBV5-1 and TRBJ2-7): KAGVTQTPRYLIKTRGQQVTLSCSPISGHRSVSWYQQTPGQGLQFLFEYFSETQRNKGNFPGRFSGRQFSNSRSEMNVSTLELGDSALYLCASSLALAGSSYEQYFGPGTRLTVT.

This clone was picked up many times. The rearrangement links TRBV5-4 to TRBJ2-7; D may be TRBD1 (5 bases). V lost 4 bases to trimming and J lost 9 bases, with 20 bases between them. The CDR3 is made up of 14 amino acids. Germline V lookup: CDR1 SGHNT, CDR2 YYREEE (reference sequence). The CDR3 DNA sequence: TGTGCCAGCAGCCAAGGACAAGATGTAGGTCGGCAGTACTTC. This translates into CASSQGQDVGRQYF.

Comments on this clone: At the DNA level, this CDR3 is encoded by other sequences in the same sample as well. The CDR3 loop is CASSQVGGNEQFF. The CDR3 DNA is TGCGCCAGCAGCCAAGTGGGAGGGAATGAGCAGTTCTTC. The chain carries TRBV4-1 and TRBJ2-1; the match to TRBD2 covers 7 bases. The CDR3 has 13 amino acids. V gave up 1 base and J gave up 7 bases; unmatched junction bases: 1. The germline V gene encodes CDR1 MGHRA and CDR2 YSYEKL.

In regard to this clone: The junction differs from germline at one of its ends, possibly a read error. Other DNA sequences in this sample translate to the same CDR3. The rearrangement links TRBV20-1 to TRBJ2-7, with 7 bases fitting TRBD2. The germline V gene has CDR1 DFQATT and CDR2 SNEGSKA (reference sequence). The CDR3 extends over 11 amino acids. The CDR3, as DNA: TGCAGCGCTAGCGGAGACTACGAGCAGTACTTC. As protein: CSASGDYEQYF.

The chain has TRBV3-1 (or the pseudogene TRBV3-2) and TRBJ2-2; D gene unclear. Germline V gives CDR1 LGHDT, CDR2 YNNKEL (reference sequence). There are 12 residues in the CDR3. Trimming shortened V by 6 bases and J by 2 bases, and 4 bases separated the two germline ends. The CDR3, as DNA: TGTGCCAGCAGAACAAACACCGGGGAGCTGTTTTTT. Residues: CASRTNTGELFF.